Below, 7 T cell receptor beta chains from the same sample are listed, as sequenced in a study of cytomegalovirus exposure and HLA in healthy donors. The PCR ran on 60 Vbeta and 13 Jbeta primers. Sequencing used immunoSEQ multiplex PCR; TCRdb keeps in-frame clones, though not all of them. The repertoire holds over 80,000 clones, with under 90% as singletons. The sequencing input was PBMCs. Source of these receptors: a man between 45 and 60 years old in good health and CMV-seronegative.

The chain has TRBV19 and TRBJ2-7, with D tentatively TRBD2 (6 bases). The CDR3 totals 15 residues. The germline CDR1 and CDR2 sequences are LNHDA and SQIVND (reference sequence). V was shortened by 5 bases and J by 4 bases, with 18 bases between the two germline ends. CDR3 in amino acids: CASSPTLRDFYEQYF. The CDR3 bases are TGTGCCAGTAGTCCCACACTAAGGGACTTTTACGAGCAGTACTTC.

This chain connects TRBV10-3 to TRBJ2-7, with a weak D call TRBD2 (6 bases). Trimming took 0 bases from V and 3 from J, leaving 6 bases between them. Per germline, CDR1 ENHRY and CDR2 SYGVKD. This CDR3 has 13 amino acids. The CDR3 protein is CAISESGGYEQYF. The CDR3 DNA sequence: TGTGCCATCAGTGAGTCGGGGGGCTACGAGCAGTACTTC.

V and J are TRBV4-1 and TRBJ2-5, with TRBD1 matching over 7 bases. The junction had 4 bases not matched to a gene; V was cut back by 5 bases and J by 4 bases. CDR3 length: 13 amino acids. Germline V CDR1 and CDR2: MGHRA, YSYEKL. The CDR3 coding sequence is TGCGCCAGCAGCTCCTGGACAGGAGAGACCCAGTACTTC. Translated: CASSSWTGETQYF.

The chain uses TRBV18 and TRBJ2-6; tentative D call: TRBD1 (6 bases). Trimming pared 6 bases from V and 2 bases from J, leaving 23 bases between. The germline gives CDR1 KGHSH, CDR2 LQKENI. The length of the CDR3 is 19 residues. In DNA form, the CDR3 reads TGTGCCAGCTCTCGCCCGCTCGCAGGGGCCAAGCCTGGGGCCAACGTCCTGACTTTC. Translated: CASSRPLAGAKPGANVLTF.

The chain uses TRBV27 and TRBJ2-3; D remains unclear. Trimming took 2 bases from V and 0 from J, leaving 9 bases between them. CDR1 MNHEY and CDR2 SMNVEV come from the germline V gene (reference sequence). CDR3 length equals 15 residues. The CDR3 nucleotides are TGTGCCAGCAGTTTACTTCCGCAGAGCACAGATACGCAGTATTTT. Translation gives CASSLLPQSTDTQYF.

This rearrangement joins TRBV9 to TRBJ2-3; 11 nucleotides agree with TRBD2. Trimming removed 3 bases from V and 4 bases from J; junction bases left unmatched: 13. CDR1 is SGDLS, CDR2 YYNGEE, per germline. This CDR3 contains 18 residues. This chain's CDR3 is CASSAPVAGGPNSDTQYF. The DNA of the CDR3 is TGTGCCAGCAGCGCCCCCGTAGCGGGAGGGCCGAATTCAGATACGCAGTATTTT. The full variable domain, completed using reference TRBV9 and TRBJ2-3, is DSGVTQTPKHLITATGQRVTLRCSPRSGDLSVYWYQQSLDQGLQFLIQYYNGEERAKGNILERFSAQQFPDLHSELNLSSLELGDSALYFCASSAPVAGGPNSDTQYFGPGTRLTVL.

V is TRBV7-6 and J is TRBJ2-5; perhaps TRBD1 as D (6 bases). The end of the DNA is better explained by TRBJ2-7, so the J call may be wrong. This CDR3 has 15 residues. The V gene's germline CDR1 is SGHVS and CDR2 FNYEAQ. The CDR3 DNA is TGTGCCAGCAGATTCCCCCGGGGACAATCCTACGAGCAGTACTTC. Its protein product is CASRFPRGQSYEQYF.